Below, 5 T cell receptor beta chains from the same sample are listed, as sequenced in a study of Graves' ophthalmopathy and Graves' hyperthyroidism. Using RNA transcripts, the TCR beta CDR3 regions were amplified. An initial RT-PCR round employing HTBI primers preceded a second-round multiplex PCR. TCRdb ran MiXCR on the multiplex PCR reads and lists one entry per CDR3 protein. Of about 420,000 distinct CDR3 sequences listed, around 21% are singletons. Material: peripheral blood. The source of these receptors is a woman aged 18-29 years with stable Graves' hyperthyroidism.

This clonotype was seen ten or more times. CDR3 in DNA: TGCAGTGGGGGGAGGGCGAACACCGGGGAGCTGTTTTTT. Translated: CSGGRANTGELFF. J is TRBJ2-2 and V is TRBV20-1; 7 bases map to TRBD2. The CDR3 is 13 residues long. V was clipped by 7 bases and J by 0 bases; unmatched bases: 2. Germline V lookup: CDR1 DFQATT, CDR2 SNEGSKA (reference sequence).

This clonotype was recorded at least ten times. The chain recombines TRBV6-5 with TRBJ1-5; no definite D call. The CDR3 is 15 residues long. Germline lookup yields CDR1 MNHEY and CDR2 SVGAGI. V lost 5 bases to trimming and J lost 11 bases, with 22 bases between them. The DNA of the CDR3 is TGTGCCAGCAGTACTATTCAGGTGACCCCTTCAGCCCAGCATTTT. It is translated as CASSTIQVTPSAQHF.

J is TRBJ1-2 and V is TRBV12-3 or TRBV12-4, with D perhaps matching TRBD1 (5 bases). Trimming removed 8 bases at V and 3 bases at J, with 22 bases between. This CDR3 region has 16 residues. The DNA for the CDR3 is TGTGCCAGCTCCCCGGGCCACCGGACAACCTACTATGGCTACACCTTC. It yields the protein CASSPGHRTTYYGYTF.

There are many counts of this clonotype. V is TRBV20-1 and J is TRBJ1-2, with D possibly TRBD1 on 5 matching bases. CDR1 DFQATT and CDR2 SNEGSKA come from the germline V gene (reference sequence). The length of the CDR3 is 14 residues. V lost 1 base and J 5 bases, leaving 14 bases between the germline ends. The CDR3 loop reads CSARGIGEGYGYTF. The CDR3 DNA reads TGCAGTGCTAGAGGAATAGGGGAAGGATATGGCTACACCTTC.

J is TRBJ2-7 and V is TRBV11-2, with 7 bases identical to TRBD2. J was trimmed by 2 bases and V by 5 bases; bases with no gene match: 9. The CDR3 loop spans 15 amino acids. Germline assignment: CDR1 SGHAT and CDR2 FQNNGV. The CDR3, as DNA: TGTGCCAGCAGCGAGAGTTGGGGGGGGGCCTACGAGCAGTACTTC. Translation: CASSESWGGAYEQYF.